Each of the 16 T cell receptor beta chains below was sequenced from the same sample in a study of blood T cells in healthy people across ages. Alongside a J-beta primer mix, a sample-barcoded 5' primer served in a second PCR lasting about 7 to 12 cycles. TCRdb recomputed calls from the 5' RACE reads with MiXCR, one row per CDR3 protein. The repertoire holds more than 1,400,000 distinct CDR3 sequences, with roughly 40% as singletons. Source material: blood. The source of these receptors is a woman between 18 and 29 years old in good health.

The chain links TRBV24-1 to TRBJ2-3; no clear D. V was pared by 6 bases and J by 0 bases, with 9 bases between. The CDR3 totals 14 residues. Germline assignment: CDR1 KGHDR and CDR2 SFDVKD. CDR3 loop: CATSRRMSTDTQYF. Here the CDR3 DNA reads TGTGCCACCAGTCGACGCATGAGCACAGATACGCAGTATTTT.

This clonotype has only a few counts. Compared with germline, one end of the junction differs, possibly owing to a read error. The rearrangement uses TRBV6-5 and TRBJ2-5, with 7 nucleotides matching TRBD1. This CDR3 comprises 13 residues. CDR1 is MNHEY, CDR2 SVGAGI, per germline. CDR3 nucleotide sequence: TGCGCCAGCAGCTACAGACAGGGTGAGACCCAGTACTTC. It codes for CASSYRQGETQYF.

The gene calls are TRBV20-1 and TRBJ2-7, with 9 bases fitting TRBD2. V was clipped by 2 bases and J by 3 bases; unmatched bases: 8. The CDR3 totals 15 residues. Germline CDR1 and CDR2: DFQATT and SNEGSKA (reference sequence). The CDR3 nucleotides read TGCAGTGCTAGACCCAGCGGGAGGATTGGCTACGAGCAGTACTTC. Its protein is CSARPSGRIGYEQYF.

The V gene is TRBV2, the J gene TRBJ1-6, with a tentative D call TRBD1 (5 bases). The CDR3 is 14 residues long. Germline CDR1 SNHLY, CDR2 FYNNEI. V lost 6 bases and J lost 6, with 12 bases in between. The CDR3 nucleotides are TGTGCCAGCAGCGGGACGGCCGCTAATTCACCCCTCCACTTT. Its translation is CASSGTAANSPLHF.

V gene TRBV4-1 combines with J gene TRBJ2-1; 7 bases line up with TRBD2. With 1 base clipped from V and 4 bases from J, the junction kept 10 bases outside the gene matches. The CDR3 has 17 residues. Germline values: CDR1 MGHRA, CDR2 YSYEKL. CDR3 coding DNA: TGCGCCAGCAGCCAAGGACTAGCTCAAAGAACGTACAATGAGCAGTTCTTC. It translates to CASSQGLAQRTYNEQFF.

This clonotype appeared a few times. This chain links TRBV5-4 with TRBJ2-5; the D is unclear. The tail of the sequence fits TRBJ2-7 better, so the J call may be wrong. CDR1 is SGHNT, CDR2 YYREEE, per germline (reference sequence). The CDR3 length is 12 residues. For the CDR3, the DNA is TGTGCCAGCAGCTTGAGGTTCCGCGAGCAGTACTTC. It yields the protein CASSLRFREQYF.

The chain combines TRBV29-1 with TRBJ2-1, with TRBD2 matching 8 bases. This CDR3 has 14 residues. The germline V gene encodes CDR1 SQVTM and CDR2 ANQGSEA. Losses at the gene ends were 8 bases for V and 3 bases for J; bases not matched to a gene: 9. The chain's CDR3 is CSTLTSDYYNEQFF. In DNA, the CDR3 is TGCAGCACATTGACTAGCGACTACTACAATGAGCAGTTCTTC.

This clonotype was picked up a small number of times. The chain has TRBV30 and TRBJ1-1, with D possibly matching TRBD1 (5 bases). Germline V CDR1 and CDR2: GTSNPN, SVGIG (reference sequence). This CDR3 spans 12 amino acids. V gave up 5 bases and J gave up 5 bases, with 12 bases separating them. CDR3 sequence: CAWDRGETEAFF. For the CDR3, the DNA is TGTGCCTGGGACAGAGGGGAGACTGAAGCTTTCTTT.

The V gene is TRBV4-1, the J gene TRBJ2-2; 7 bases are shared with TRBD1. The CDR3 loop spans 16 amino acids. Looked up from germline, CDR1 is MGHRA and CDR2 is YSYEKL. V lost 4 bases and J lost 6; bases outside the gene matches: 11. The CDR3 region has the DNA TGCGCCAGCAGCCTACGACAGGGCTCCGGGGCCGGGGAGCTGTTTTTT. Its protein product is CASSLRQGSGAGELFF.

This clonotype was seen more than once but under ten times. The junction and the germline gene differ at one end; a read error may be behind it. The CDR3 region has the DNA TGTGCCAGCAGCTTGTCTAGCGGGAGTTCTTACAATGAGCAGTACTTC. Protein sequence: CASSLSSGSSYNEQYF. This chain links TRBV5-1 with TRBJ2-1; 10 bases map to TRBD2. Matching the DNA end better, TRBJ2-7 makes the J call doubtful. The V gene's germline CDR1 is SGHRS and CDR2 YFSETQ. CDR3 size: 16 residues.

This clonotype turned up a few times. This chain joins TRBV6-1 and TRBJ2-3, with D unresolved. The germline V and J ends were trimmed by 9 bases and 2 bases, with 9 bases remaining between them. The germline V gene has CDR1 MNHNS and CDR2 SASEGT. The CDR3 runs 12 residues. CDR3 sequence (DNA): TGTGCCAGTGAACAGAACACAGATACGCAGTATTTT. The encoded protein is CASEQNTDTQYF.

The table lists this clonotype with a few counts. The chain carries TRBV7-2 and TRBJ2-7; D might be TRBD2 (5 bases). The germline gives CDR1 SGHTA, CDR2 FQGNSA. The CDR3 has 15 residues. Trimming removed 1 base at V and 0 bases at J, with 10 bases between. CDR3 residues: CASSLGGWSSYEQYF. The CDR3 nucleotides read TGTGCCAGCAGCTTAGGCGGGTGGAGCTCCTACGAGCAGTACTTC.

This chain uses TRBV6-2 or TRBV6-3 with TRBJ2-7; 8 positions match TRBD1. Germline values: CDR1 MNHEY, CDR2 SVGEGT. The CDR3 length is 15 residues. V shed 8 bases, J shed 1 base, and the junction held 10 bases outside the gene matches. In DNA, the CDR3 is TGTGCCAGCGGGACAGGTTCCTTGGGGTCCTACGAGCAGTACTTC. It encodes CASGTGSLGSYEQYF.

Only a few counts were recorded for this clonotype. The chain uses TRBV27 and TRBJ2-7; D is possibly TRBD2 (6 bases). V lost 5 bases and J 3 bases, leaving 20 bases between the germline ends. The germline V gene has CDR1 MNHEY and CDR2 SMNVEV (reference sequence). There are 16 residues in the CDR3. CDR3 bases: TGTGCCAGCAGTCCCCGCGGGGAGGCTGTTTTCTACGAGCAGTACTTC. Translation: CASSPRGEAVFYEQYF.

The rearrangement uses TRBV19 and TRBJ2-1; 9 bases agree with TRBD2. This CDR3 is 14 amino acids long. The V segment lost 3 bases and the J segment 4 bases; nucleotides outside the gene matches: 1. Germline V gene data show CDR1 as LNHDA and CDR2 as SQIVND (reference sequence). This CDR3 is CASSMREGYNEQFF. In DNA form, the CDR3 reads TGTGCCAGTAGTATGCGGGAGGGGTACAATGAGCAGTTCTTC.

In its sample, this clonotype was seen once. The V gene is TRBV2, the J gene TRBJ2-3, with TRBD2 identical over 16 bases. Trimming at V came to 4 bases and at J to 4 bases, leaving 2 bases not matched to a gene. CDR3 length: 16 amino acids. CDR1 and CDR2 (germline): SNHLY, FYNNEI. CDR3 DNA sequence: TGTGCCAGCAGTGGGGGACTAGCGGGGGGGGCAGATACGCAGTATTTT. Its translation is CASSGGLAGGADTQYF.